What follows are 21 T cell receptor beta chains derived from one specimen sequenced in a study of post-analysis software for immune sequencing data. Presence of unique molecular identifiers characterized the TCR beta cDNA libraries. TCRdb itself ran the PCR reads through MiXCR, one entry per CDR3 protein. The repertoire holds 740,000 or so distinct CDR3 sequences, with approximately 53% as singletons. Study-level findings and limits: The study found TRBV5-6, TRBV5-1 and TRBV20-1 among roughly 5 TRBV segments more frequent in patients than controls.

The antigens for these receptors are not known. The sequencing input was blood. The receptors here all came from a girl between 5 and 17 years old with multiple sclerosis.

This clonotype showed up just a few times. J is TRBJ2-7 and V is TRBV5-1, with 10 bases matching TRBD2. The V segment lost 0 bases and the J segment 3 bases; nucleotides outside the gene matches: 3. Germline V CDR1 and CDR2: SGHRS, YFSETQ. The CDR3 contains 15 residues. The CDR3 nucleotides read TGCGCCAGCAGCTTGGAGGCTAGCGGGGGCTACGAGCAGTACTTC. This translates into CASSLEASGGYEQYF.

The chain couples TRBV5-1 to TRBJ2-5; TRBD2 agrees at 8 bases. The end of the DNA fits TRBJ2-7 better, so the J call may be wrong. The CDR3 sequence is 15 residues long. CDR1 SGHRS and CDR2 YFSETQ come from the germline V gene. The CDR3 loop reads CASSLTREVAYEQYF. The CDR3 nucleotides read TGCGCCAGCAGCTTGACGCGGGAGGTTGCCTACGAGCAGTACTTC.

This clonotype was seen a few times. The chain couples TRBV5-1 to TRBJ2-7; D call uncertain. Trimming took off 2 bases at V and 3 bases at J, with 12 bases between the two ends. This CDR3 region has 14 residues. Germline values: CDR1 SGHRS, CDR2 YFSETQ. CDR3 protein: CASSFAESRYEQYF. The DNA for the CDR3 is TGCGCCAGCAGCTTCGCTGAAAGCCGCTACGAGCAGTACTTC.

V is TRBV5-1 and J is TRBJ2-7; no reliable D call. V lost 5 bases and J 2 bases, leaving 17 bases between the germline ends. Germline V gene data show CDR1 as SGHRS and CDR2 as YFSETQ. This CDR3 is 15 amino acids long. This CDR3 reads CASSPGGGVTYEQYF. The DNA for the CDR3 is TGCGCCAGCAGTCCCGGTGGTGGGGTCACCTACGAGCAGTACTTC.

This rearrangement joins TRBV29-1 to TRBJ1-1; D not certain. V was shortened by 7 bases and J by 3 bases, with 9 bases between the two germline ends. The CDR3 spans 11 residues. Looked up from germline, CDR1 is SQVTM and CDR2 is ANQGSEA. The CDR3 DNA is TGCAGCGCCAGGACTTACACTGAAGCTTTCTTT. It encodes CSARTYTEAFF.

A remark on this clonotype: As the CDR3 is not closed by the conserved phenylalanine or tryptophan, this likely results from a read error. The chain couples TRBV9 to TRBJ2-7; the D is unclear. The J call is in doubt because the DNA end fits TRBJ2-5 better. The CDR3 contains 13 residues. Germline V CDR1 and CDR2: SGDLS, YYNGEE. In DNA form, the CDR3 reads TGTGCCAGCAGCGTGGATTTGAGGGAGACCCAGTACCTC. This gives the protein CASSVDLRETQYL.

CDR3 in amino acids: CASSSDGGGLLNQPQHF. The DNA of the CDR3 is TGTGCCAGCAGCTCAGATGGGGGGGGACTTCTTAATCAGCCCCAGCATTTT. The chain has TRBV9 and TRBJ1-5; maybe TRBD1 (5 bases). Germline assignment: CDR1 SGDLS and CDR2 YYNGEE. The V end lost 4 bases, the J end lost 4 bases, and 21 bases lay between the germline ends. CDR3 size: 17 residues.

This clonotype has only a few counts. The chain has TRBV20-1 and TRBJ2-7; D remains ambiguous. This CDR3 is built from 13 residues. Germline V CDR1 and CDR2: DFQATT, SNEGSKA (reference sequence). V lost 4 bases and J 2 bases, leaving 12 bases between the germline ends. The CDR3 DNA reads as TGCAGTGCTACGGATAGGGCCGCCTACGAGCAGTACTTC. Amino acid sequence: CSATDRAAYEQYF.

The rearrangement links TRBV5-1 to TRBJ2-3, with TRBD2 matching over 9 bases. CDR3 size: 16 residues. V trimming: 4 bases; J trimming: 4 bases; junction bases outside the gene matches: 10. Germline CDR1 reads SGHRS; CDR2 reads YFSETQ. In DNA form, the CDR3 reads TGCGCCAGCAGCCCACCGGATGCGGGAGGGTCAGATACGCAGTATTTT. As protein: CASSPPDAGGSDTQYF.

The rearrangement joins TRBV6-6 to TRBJ2-1; weak D call: TRBD2 (6 bases). Germline V gene sequence: CDR1 MNHNY, CDR2 SVGAGI (reference sequence). Deletions cut 6 bases from V and 1 base from J, with 16 bases between. This CDR3 has 16 residues. For the CDR3, the DNA is TGTGCCAGCAGGGTTAGCGGTGACGGATCCTACAATGAGCAGTTCTTC. Protein sequence: CASRVSGDGSYNEQFF.

The gene calls are TRBV6-1 and TRBJ2-7, with TRBD2 as a possible D gene (6 bases). The V end was cut by 10 bases, the J end by 4 bases, with 14 bases between. The CDR3 contains 12 residues. Germline lookup yields CDR1 MNHNS and CDR2 SASEGT. CDR3 in amino acids: CATWTEGYEQYF. CDR3 sequence (DNA): TGTGCCACCTGGACGGAGGGGTACGAGCAGTACTTC.

This clonotype was recorded a few times. The chain has TRBV11-2 and TRBJ1-2; a possible D gene is TRBD1 (5 bases). The germline V gene has CDR1 SGHAT and CDR2 FQNNGV. The CDR3 contains 14 residues. V was clipped by 1 base and J by 4 bases, with 10 bases between them. The DNA for the CDR3 is TGTGCCAGCAGCTTAGCGGGGGTCATCTATGGCTACACCTTC. Protein: CASSLAGVIYGYTF. Full variable domain (outside the CDR3, taken from reference TRBV11-2 and TRBJ1-2): EAGVAQSPRYKIIEKRQSVAFWCNPISGHATLYWYQQILGQGPKLLIQFQNNGVVDDSQLPKDRFSAERLKGVDSTLKIQPAKLEDSAVYLCASSLAGVIYGYTFGSGTRLTVV.

Only a few counts were recorded for this clonotype. The gene calls are TRBV6-5 and TRBJ2-4, with TRBD2 as a possible D gene (5 bases). Germline CDR1 reads MNHEY; CDR2 reads SVGAGI. The V gene lost 2 bases and the J gene lost 3 bases, with 11 bases spanning the gap. The CDR3 runs 15 residues. Written as DNA, the CDR3 is TGTGCCAGCAGTTACCCCATTGGAGGCAAAAACATTCAGTACTTC. Translation gives CASSYPIGGKNIQYF.

V is TRBV9 and J is TRBJ2-1, with D possibly being TRBD1 (5 bases). The ends were cut back, 0 bases at V and 2 bases at J, with 12 bases in the middle. The CDR3 contains 16 residues. The germline gives CDR1 SGDLS, CDR2 YYNGEE. The CDR3 DNA reads TGTGCCAGCAGCGTAGGGGGCCAGCGCGCCTACAATGAGCAGTTCTTC. This gives the protein CASSVGGQRAYNEQFF. Drawing the rest from reference TRBV9 and TRBJ2-1, the complete variable domain is DSGVTQTPKHLITATGQRVTLRCSPRSGDLSVYWYQQSLDQGLQFLIQYYNGEERAKGNILERFSAQQFPDLHSELNLSSLELGDSALYFCASSVGGQRAYNEQFFGPGTRLTVL.

The genes are TRBV3-1 and TRBJ2-6; 7 bases line up with TRBD2. The CDR3 covers 17 residues. Germline CDR1 and CDR2: LGHDT and YNNKEL (reference sequence). V was clipped by 4 bases and J by 2 bases; unmatched bases: 8. As DNA, the CDR3 is TGTGCCAGCAGCCCCGAGGGAGGGAGTCCTGGGGCCAACGTCCTGACTTTC. Protein: CASSPEGGSPGANVLTF. Full variable domain (missing parts from reference TRBV3-1 and TRBJ2-6): DTAVSQTPKYLVTQMGNDKSIKCEQNLGHDTMYWYKQDSKKFLKIMFSYNNKELIINETVPNRFSPKSPDKAHLNLHINSLELGDSAVYFCASSPEGGSPGANVLTFGAGSRLTVL.

This sequence joins TRBV18 and TRBJ2-7; no reliable D call. Germline V lookup: CDR1 KGHSH, CDR2 LQKENI. The CDR3 loop spans 13 amino acids. V was shortened by 2 bases and J by 5 bases, with 10 bases between the two germline ends. CDR3 DNA sequence: TGTGCCAGCTCACCAACGCCAAACCACGAGCAGTACTTC. Its translation: CASSPTPNHEQYF.

The J gene is TRBJ2-5, the V gene TRBV10-3; D not certain. The J call could be wrong; TRBJ2-7 is a better fit for the DNA end. CDR1 and CDR2 from the germline V gene are ENHRY and SYGVKD. The CDR3 length is 12 residues. In DNA form, the CDR3 reads TGTGCCATCAGTAGTCAGGATTACGAGCAGTACTTC. This sequence encodes CAISSQDYEQYF.

This rearrangement joins TRBV12-3 or TRBV12-4 to TRBJ1-4, with 7 bases fitting TRBD1. J lost 3 bases, V lost 6 bases, and 7 bases had no gene match. This CDR3 is 15 amino acids long. The DNA of the CDR3 is TGTGCCAGCAGCCACTCCGGGACAGCTAATGAAAAACTGTTTTTT. Its protein product is CASSHSGTANEKLFF.

CDR3 in DNA: TGCAGCGGTGGCCCCCCGGGGCAGGTTGGTGGCTACACCTTC. Translated, it gives CSGGPPGQVGGYTF. The chain is built from TRBV29-1 and TRBJ1-2; perhaps TRBD1 as D (5 bases). Germline CDR1 SQVTM, CDR2 ANQGSEA. The CDR3 is 14 amino acids. V was shortened by 7 bases and J by 7 bases, with 22 bases between the two germline ends.

This clonotype was seen at least ten times. The chain carries TRBV7-8 and TRBJ2-3; 9 bases line up with TRBD2. J lost 0 bases, V lost 0 bases, and 1 base had no gene match. CDR3 length equals 16 residues. Germline V lookup: CDR1 SGHVS, CDR2 FQNEAQ. CDR3 sequence reads: CASSLATSGSTDTQYF. The CDR3 DNA reads TGTGCCAGCAGCTTAGCGACTAGCGGTAGCACAGATACGCAGTATTTT. The variable domain in full, completed from reference TRBV7-8 and TRBJ2-3, reads GAGVSQSPRYKVAKRGQDVALRCDPISGHVSLFWYQQALGQGPEFLTYFQNEAQLDKSGLPSDRFFAERPEGSVSTLKIQRTQQEDSAVYLCASSLATSGSTDTQYFGPGTRLTVL.

The V gene is TRBV3-1, the J gene TRBJ2-3, with a tentative D call TRBD1 (5 bases). The CDR3 is 16 amino acids. The germline V and J ends were trimmed by 1 base and 1 base, with 12 bases remaining between them. Germline CDR1 is LGHDT and CDR2 is YNNKEL (reference sequence). The CDR3 nucleotides read TGTGCCAGCAGCCAAGGGGGCCACCGCGGCACAGATACGCAGTATTTT. As protein: CASSQGGHRGTDTQYF.